Below, 21 T cell receptor beta chains from the same sample are listed, as sequenced in a study of PD-L1 blockade in urothelial cancer. Profiling relied on immunoSEQ multiplex PCR, and the TCRdb table lists in-frame clones only, not all of them. Found here are 80,000 to 130,000 clones, roughly nine tenths of them singletons; the top ten hold 0.7% to 0.95%. This material consisted of PBMCs, taken around atezolizumab (anti-PD-L1) treatment. These TCRs come from a woman aged 80 or over with urothelial cancer.

Here the CDR3 DNA reads TGTGCCAGCAGCGTAGACGGGAGAACTAATGAAAAACTGTTTTTT. As protein: CASSVDGRTNEKLFF. The chain couples TRBV9 to TRBJ1-4; D unresolved. The V end lost 0 bases, the J end lost 1 base, and 7 bases lay between the germline ends. The CDR3 runs 15 residues. Germline V gene data show CDR1 as SGDLS and CDR2 as YYNGEE.

This sequence joins TRBV6-5 and TRBJ1-2; perhaps TRBD1 as D (5 bases). V lost 0 bases and J 7 bases, leaving 15 bases between the germline ends. Germline V gives CDR1 MNHEY, CDR2 SVGAGI. This CDR3 spans 15 amino acids. The CDR3, as DNA: TGTGCCAGCAGTTACTCTCGTGGGGCGCAGGTTGGCTACACCTTC. This sequence encodes CASSYSRGAQVGYTF.

The gene calls are TRBV11-3 and TRBJ2-1, with 9 nucleotides matching TRBD1. Unmatched junction bases numbered 14, after V lost 6 bases and J lost 8 bases. CDR1 and CDR2 from the germline V gene are SGHNT and YENEEA. The CDR3 spans 16 residues. CDR3 residues: CASSQLPGQGTDEQFF. The CDR3, as DNA: TGTGCCAGCAGTCAATTACCGGGACAGGGTACCGATGAGCAGTTCTTC.

The chain combines TRBV5-1 with TRBJ1-1; a weak D match, TRBD1 (5 bases). The CDR3 spans 15 residues. Looked up from germline, CDR1 is SGHRS and CDR2 is YFSETQ. V was clipped by 0 bases and J by 1 base, with 10 bases between them. The CDR3: CASSLGVTGNTEAFF. Written as DNA, the CDR3 is TGCGCCAGCAGCTTGGGCGTCACAGGGAACACTGAAGCTTTCTTT.

The chain couples TRBV9 to TRBJ1-1; 7 nucleotides agree with TRBD1. This CDR3 region has 17 residues. Germline CDR1 reads SGDLS; CDR2 reads YYNGEE. V gave up 3 bases and J gave up 1 base; unmatched junction bases: 12. The CDR3 coding sequence is TGTGCCAGCAGCGGACTTCTCGGACAGGCCCGGAACACTGAAGCTTTCTTT. Its translation is CASSGLLGQARNTEAFF.

This rearrangement joins TRBV27 to TRBJ2-5, with a tentative D call TRBD1 (5 bases). The V end lost 3 bases, the J end lost 2 bases, and 10 bases lay between the germline ends. Looked up from germline, CDR1 is MNHEY and CDR2 is SMNVEV (reference sequence). The CDR3 length is 14 residues. The CDR3 region is CASSLFGAQETQYF. The CDR3 DNA reads as TGTGCCAGCAGTTTGTTTGGGGCACAAGAGACCCAGTACTTC.

The chain has TRBV2 and TRBJ2-2, with a tentative D call TRBD2 (5 bases). Germline V lookup: CDR1 SNHLY, CDR2 FYNNEI. This CDR3 is built from 15 residues. V gave up 7 bases and J gave up 2 bases, with 14 bases separating them. CDR3 region: CASISSRTNTGELFF. In DNA, the CDR3 is TGTGCCAGCATATCTAGCCGAACCAACACCGGGGAGCTGTTTTTT.

This clone was detected many times. The rearrangement uses TRBV9 and TRBJ1-1; perhaps TRBD1 as D (5 bases). Germline V gene lookup returns CDR1 SGDLS and CDR2 YYNGEE. V lost 0 bases, J lost 4 bases, and 7 bases lay in between. The CDR3 totals 13 residues. The CDR3 loop reads CASSVGRGTEAFF. The CDR3 coding sequence is TGTGCCAGCAGCGTAGGGAGGGGCACTGAAGCTTTCTTT.

The rearrangement links TRBV29-1 to TRBJ1-1; D not certain. Germline CDR1 is SQVTM and CDR2 is ANQGSEA. This CDR3 is 14 amino acids long. V lost 5 bases to trimming and J lost 0 bases, with 13 bases between them. CDR3 amino acids: CSVQLRALNTEAFF. The CDR3, as DNA: TGCAGCGTTCAATTGCGGGCTTTGAACACTGAAGCTTTCTTT.

The chain uses TRBV10-1 and TRBJ2-2; 13 nucleotides agree with TRBD2. CDR1 and CDR2 (germline): WNHNN, SYGVQD (reference sequence). Germline trimming cut 2 bases from V and 0 bases from J; bases unmatched to any gene: 9. The CDR3 contains 20 residues. The CDR3 spells CASSESRGLAGNANTGELFF. In DNA form, the CDR3 reads TGCGCCAGCAGTGAGAGCCGGGGACTAGCGGGAAACGCGAACACCGGGGAGCTGTTTTTT.

The V call is TRBV5-4, the J call TRBJ2-1; 9 nucleotides align to TRBD1. After removal of 4 bases from V and 8 bases from J, the junction contained 4 bases not matched to a gene. CDR3 length equals 13 residues. Germline lookup yields CDR1 SGHNT and CDR2 YYREEE (reference sequence). The CDR3 loop reads CASSDTGGDEQFF. The DNA of the CDR3 is TGTGCCAGCAGCGACACAGGGGGCGATGAGCAGTTCTTC.

The V and J genes are TRBV28 and TRBJ1-2, with TRBD1 matching over 7 bases. J gave up 6 bases and V 5 bases, and 6 bases lay outside the gene matches. The CDR3 covers 13 residues. The germline V gene encodes CDR1 MDHEN and CDR2 SYDVKM. The CDR3 sequence is CASSDRDRDGYTF. CDR3 coding DNA: TGTGCCAGCAGTGACCGGGACAGAGATGGCTACACCTTC.

This chain joins TRBV6-5 and TRBJ2-7; 9 bases map to TRBD1. This CDR3 is built from 13 residues. Germline V gene data show CDR1 as MNHEY and CDR2 as SVGAGI. The junction had 8 bases not matched to a gene; V was cut back by 4 bases and J by 10 bases. Written as DNA, the CDR3 is TGTGCCAGCAGTTCCTCCCGGGACAGGGCTCAGTACTTC. Amino acids: CASSSSRDRAQYF.

The chain has TRBV5-1 and TRBJ1-2; 11 nucleotides match TRBD1. Germline CDR1 reads SGHRS; CDR2 reads YFSETQ. Trimming took 4 bases from V and 4 from J; bases not matched to a gene: 3. The CDR3 totals 14 residues. The CDR3 DNA reads as TGCGCCAGCAGCCTAGGGACAGGGGGCTATGGCTACACCTTC. Translated: CASSLGTGGYGYTF.

J is TRBJ2-1 and V is TRBV2, with no clear D. The ends were cut back, 6 bases at V and 0 bases at J, with 12 bases in the middle. The germline V gene encodes CDR1 SNHLY and CDR2 FYNNEI. There are 15 residues in the CDR3. CDR3 sequence (DNA): TGTGCCAGCAGCCCGAGTAAAATCTCCTACAATGAGCAGTTCTTC. Encoded protein: CASSPSKISYNEQFF. Full variable domain (remainder filled in from reference TRBV2 and TRBJ2-1): EPEVTQTPSHQVTQMGQEVILRCVPISNHLYFYWYRQILGQKVEFLVSFYNNEISEKSEIFDDQFSVERPDGSNFTLKIRSTKLEDSAMYFCASSPSKISYNEQFFGPGTRLTVL.

The chain links TRBV6-1 to TRBJ2-1; 8 bases match TRBD2. Germline V CDR1 and CDR2: MNHNS, SASEGT. J was trimmed by 6 bases and V by 7 bases; bases with no gene match: 2. The CDR3 covers 12 residues. This CDR3 is CASTRGGNEQFF. CDR3 DNA sequence: TGTGCCAGCACCCGGGGGGGCAATGAGCAGTTCTTC.

Only one count was recorded for this clone. This sequence joins TRBV7-3 and TRBJ2-3; maybe TRBD2 (5 bases). This CDR3 spans 14 amino acids. The V gene's germline CDR1 is SGHTA and CDR2 FQGTGA. Trimming removed 3 bases from V and 0 bases from J, with 7 bases in between. The CDR3 here is CASSFGGSTDTQYF. In nucleotides, the CDR3 is TGTGCCAGCAGCTTCGGCGGGAGCACAGATACGCAGTATTTT.

The V call is TRBV19, the J call TRBJ1-5; the D gene is possibly TRBD1 (5 bases). Germline V gene data show CDR1 as LNHDA and CDR2 as SQIVND (reference sequence). V shed 1 base and J shed 3 bases, with 16 bases lying between them. The CDR3 covers 17 residues. CDR3 protein: CASSIGLRTTNNQPQHF. The CDR3 coding sequence is TGTGCCAGTAGTATAGGACTTCGGACAACAAACAATCAGCCCCAGCATTTT.

The V call is TRBV10-2, the J call TRBJ2-2; no clear D. CDR1 and CDR2 from the germline V gene are WSHSY and SAAADI. There are 13 residues in the CDR3. V was cut by 6 bases and J by 4 bases, with 9 bases left in between. As DNA, the CDR3 is TGCGCCAGCAGGAAGACGGGCACCGGGGAGCTGTTTTTT. It codes for CASRKTGTGELFF.

The rearrangement uses TRBV18 and TRBJ1-2, with TRBD1 identical over 8 bases. From germline, CDR1 is KGHSH and CDR2 LQKENI. The CDR3 sequence is 15 residues long. V lost 4 bases to trimming and J lost 3 bases; unmatched junction nucleotides: 7. CDR3 nucleotide sequence: TGTGCCAGCTCACAACAGACAGGGGATTACTATGGCTACACCTTC. Translated: CASSQQTGDYYGYTF. Variable domain in full (rest from reference TRBV18 and TRBJ1-2): NAGVMQNPRHLVRRRGQEARLRCSPMKGHSHVYWYRQLPEEGLKFMVYLQKENIIDESGMPKERFSAEFPKEGPSILRIQQVVRGDSAAYFCASSQQTGDYYGYTFGSGTRLTVV.

The chain is built from TRBV30 and TRBJ2-3; 9 bases map to TRBD2. CDR3 length: 15 amino acids. The trim removed 0 bases at V and 2 bases at J, leaving 3 bases unmatched. Germline CDR1 reads GTSNPN; CDR2 reads SVGIG (reference sequence). The CDR3 DNA follows: TGTGCCTGGAGTGTACCTAGCGGGATCACAGATACGCAGTATTTT. This translates into CAWSVPSGITDTQYF.